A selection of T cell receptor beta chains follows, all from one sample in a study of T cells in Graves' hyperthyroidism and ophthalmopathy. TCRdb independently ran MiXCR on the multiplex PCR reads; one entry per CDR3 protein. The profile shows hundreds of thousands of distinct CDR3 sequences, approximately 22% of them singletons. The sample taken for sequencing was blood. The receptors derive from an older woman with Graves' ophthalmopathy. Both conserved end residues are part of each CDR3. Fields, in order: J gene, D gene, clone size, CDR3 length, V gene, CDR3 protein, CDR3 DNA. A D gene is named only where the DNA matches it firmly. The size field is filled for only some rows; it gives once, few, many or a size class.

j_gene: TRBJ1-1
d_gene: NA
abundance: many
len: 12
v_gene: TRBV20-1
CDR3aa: CSARRFGTEAFF
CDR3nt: TGCAGTGCTAGGCGGTTTGGCACTGAAGCTTTCTTT

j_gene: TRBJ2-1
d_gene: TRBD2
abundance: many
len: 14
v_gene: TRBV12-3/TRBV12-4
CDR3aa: CASSLSSGGNEQFF
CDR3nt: TGTGCCAGCAGTCTATCTAGCGGCGGCAATGAGCAGTTCTTC

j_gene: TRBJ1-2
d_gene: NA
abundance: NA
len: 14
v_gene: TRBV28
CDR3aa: CASSPGVRLGGYTF
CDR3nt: TGTGCCAGCAGTCCAGGGGTAAGGCTAGGAGGCTACACCTTC

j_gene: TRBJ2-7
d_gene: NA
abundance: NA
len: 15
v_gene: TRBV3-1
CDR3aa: CASSQAPATSYEQYF
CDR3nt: TGTGCCAGCAGCCAAGCCCCAGCTACTTCCTACGAGCAGTACTTC

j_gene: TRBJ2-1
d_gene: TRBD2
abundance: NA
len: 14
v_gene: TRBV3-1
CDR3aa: CASSPRLADNEQFF
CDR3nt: TGTGCCAGCAGCCCGAGACTAGCGGACAATGAGCAGTTCTTC

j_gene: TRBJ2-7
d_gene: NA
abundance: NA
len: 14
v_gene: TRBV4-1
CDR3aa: CASSQGTDYYEQYF
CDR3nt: TGCGCCAGCAGCCAAGGGACGGATTACTACGAGCAGTACTTC

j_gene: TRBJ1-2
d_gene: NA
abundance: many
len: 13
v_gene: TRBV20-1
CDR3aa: CSARDRGSYGYTF
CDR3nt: TGCAGTGCTAGAGATCGGGGCAGCTATGGCTACACCTTC

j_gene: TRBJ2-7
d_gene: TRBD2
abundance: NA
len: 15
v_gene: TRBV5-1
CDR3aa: CASREASGPAYEQYF
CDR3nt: TGCGCCAGCAGAGAGGCTAGCGGGCCTGCCTACGAGCAGTACTTC

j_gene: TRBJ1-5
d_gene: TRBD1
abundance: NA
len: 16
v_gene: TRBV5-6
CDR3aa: CASSPFDRGRDQPQHF
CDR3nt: TGTGCCAGCAGCCCATTTGACAGGGGGCGCGATCAGCCCCAGCATTTT

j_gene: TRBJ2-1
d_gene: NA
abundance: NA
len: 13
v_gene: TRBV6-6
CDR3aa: CASSYRGHNEQFF
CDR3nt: TGTGCCAGCAGTTACCGGGGGCACAATGAGCAGTTCTTC

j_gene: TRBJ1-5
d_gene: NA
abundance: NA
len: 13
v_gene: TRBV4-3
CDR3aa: CASSLTREGPQHF
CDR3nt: TGCGCCAGCAGCCTTACACGGGAGGGGCCCCAGCATTTT

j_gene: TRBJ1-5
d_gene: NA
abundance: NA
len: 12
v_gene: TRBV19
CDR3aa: CASSTALEPQHF
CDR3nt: TGTGCCAGTAGTACTGCACTGGAGCCCCAGCATTTT

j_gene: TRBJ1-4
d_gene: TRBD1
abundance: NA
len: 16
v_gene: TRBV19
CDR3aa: CASSTTAGTGGEKLFF
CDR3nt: TGTGCCAGTAGTACTACCGCCGGGACAGGGGGAGAAAAACTGTTTTTT

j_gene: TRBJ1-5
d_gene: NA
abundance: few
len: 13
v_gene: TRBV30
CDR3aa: CAWSSQGYQPQHF
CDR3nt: TGTGCCTGGAGTAGCCAGGGGTATCAGCCCCAGCATTTT

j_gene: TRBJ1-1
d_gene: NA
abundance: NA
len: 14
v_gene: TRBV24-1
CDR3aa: CATSDPLRATEAFF
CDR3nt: TGTGCCACCAGTGATCCGCTGAGGGCCACTGAAGCTTTCTTT

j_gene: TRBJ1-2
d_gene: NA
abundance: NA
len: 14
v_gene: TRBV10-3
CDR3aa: CAISVGQGSYGYTF
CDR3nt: TGTGCCATCAGTGTTGGCCAGGGGAGCTATGGCTACACCTTC

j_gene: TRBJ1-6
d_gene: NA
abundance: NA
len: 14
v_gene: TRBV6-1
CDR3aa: CASNSVSYNSPLHF
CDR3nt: TGTGCCAGCAACAGCGTCTCCTATAATTCACCCCTCCACTTT

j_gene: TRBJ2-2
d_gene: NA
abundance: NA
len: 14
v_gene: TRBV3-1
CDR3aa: CASSSIQGAGELFF
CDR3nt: TGTGCCAGCAGCTCTATACAAGGCGCCGGGGAGCTGTTTTTT

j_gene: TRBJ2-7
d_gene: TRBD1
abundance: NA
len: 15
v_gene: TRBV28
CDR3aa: CASSSTGAATLEQYF
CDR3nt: TGTGCCAGCAGTTCCACAGGGGCCGCTACACTCGAGCAGTACTTC

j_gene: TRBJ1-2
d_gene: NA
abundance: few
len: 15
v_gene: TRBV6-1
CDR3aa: CASSDEGGRDYGYTF
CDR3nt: TGTGCCAGCAGTGACGAAGGGGGGCGCGATTATGGCTACACCTTC

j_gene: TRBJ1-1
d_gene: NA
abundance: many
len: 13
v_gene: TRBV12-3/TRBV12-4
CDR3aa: CASIAQGQLEAFF
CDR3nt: TGTGCCAGCATCGCCCAGGGGCAGCTTGAAGCTTTCTTT

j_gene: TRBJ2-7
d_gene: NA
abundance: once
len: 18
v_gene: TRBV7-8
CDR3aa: CASSPLVGQRAHSYEQYF
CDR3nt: TGTGCCAGCAGCCCGCTAGTCGGGCAGCGGGCACATTCGTACGAGCAGTACTTC

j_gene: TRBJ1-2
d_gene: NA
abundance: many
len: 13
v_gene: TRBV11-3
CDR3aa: CASSSSDGNGYTF
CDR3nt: TGTGCCAGCAGCTCGTCGGACGGTAATGGCTACACCTTC

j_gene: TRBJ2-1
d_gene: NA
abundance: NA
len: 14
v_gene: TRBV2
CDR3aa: CAGGSGSSYNEQFF
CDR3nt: TGTGCCGGAGGAAGCGGGTCCTCCTACAATGAGCAGTTCTTC